These 23 T cell receptor beta chains were all obtained from the same sample, sequenced in a study of T-cell reconstitution after alpha-beta-depleted transplantation in children. Molecular barcoding with unique molecular identifiers was used for the TCRbeta library. TCRdb called the PCR reads again in MiXCR, with one record for every CDR3 protein. The repertoire includes about 610,000 distinct CDR3 sequences, about 10% of them detected once, and 4% to 5% sits in the top ten. This specimen was PBMCs from the stem cell graft donor, taken from the stem cell graft. These receptors all stem from a human donor who donated a stem cell graft to a child with acute myeloid leukemia.

This clonotype was detected only a few times. The chain couples TRBV20-1 to TRBJ2-7; TRBD2 aligns across 11 bases. Germline V lookup: CDR1 DFQATT, CDR2 SNEGSKA (reference sequence). V lost 5 bases to trimming and J lost 6 bases; unmatched junction nucleotides: 9. CDR3 length: 14 residues. The CDR3 is CSAGPSGRSIEQYF. The CDR3 DNA reads TGCAGTGCTGGGCCTAGCGGGAGGTCGATCGAGCAGTACTTC.

This clonotype has a count of ten or more. The chain combines TRBV10-3 with TRBJ2-1; possibly TRBD1 for D (6 bases). This CDR3 region has 15 residues. V dropped 6 bases and J dropped 7 bases, with 19 bases sitting between them. Germline V gene lookup returns CDR1 ENHRY and CDR2 SYGVKD. The DNA of the CDR3 is TGTGCCATCAGGCAACCGGGACAAGGAGCGAATGAGCAGTTCTTC. Protein: CAIRQPGQGANEQFF.

The genes are TRBV7-3 and TRBJ2-2; 9 bases fit TRBD1. The CDR3 consists of 16 residues. The trim removed 6 bases at V and 5 bases at J, leaving 10 bases unmatched. Germline assignment: CDR1 SGHTA and CDR2 FQGTGA. Written as DNA, the CDR3 is TGTGCCAGCAGTGCACAGGGGGCGCCCGGTACCGGGGAGCTGTTTTTT. Encoded protein: CASSAQGAPGTGELFF.

The rearrangement joins TRBV5-6 to TRBJ1-1, with TRBD1 matching 12 bases. The V and J ends lost 2 bases and 5 bases, in that order; junction bases with no gene match: 7. The V gene's germline CDR1 is SGHDT and CDR2 YYEEEE. The CDR3 runs 16 residues. The CDR3 DNA reads TGTGCCAGCAGCTTCGGGACAGGGGGCAGGAGGACTGAAGCTTTCTTT. This translates into CASSFGTGGRRTEAFF.

The chain uses TRBV7-8 and TRBJ2-1; 7 nucleotides align to TRBD2. CDR1 and CDR2 (germline): SGHVS, FQNEAQ. CDR3 length equals 15 residues. V lost 3 bases and J lost 9; bases outside the gene matches: 11. CDR3 bases: TGTGCCAGCAGCTTTTCCGCGGGAGCAGCAGGTGAGCAGTTCTTC. Translating gives CASSFSAGAAGEQFF.

This clonotype was seen repeatedly, ten times or more. The genes are TRBV6-5 and TRBJ1-5; D gene ambiguous. V shed 4 bases and J shed 2 bases, with 9 bases lying between them. The CDR3 length is 14 residues. Germline CDR1 reads MNHEY; CDR2 reads SVGAGI. CDR3: CASSSLQGNQPQHF. The CDR3 coding sequence is TGTGCCAGCAGTTCTCTCCAAGGCAATCAGCCCCAGCATTTT.

This clonotype turned up a few times. The genes are TRBV5-1 and TRBJ2-3; D is unclear. The CDR3 has 15 amino acids. Germline assignment: CDR1 SGHRS and CDR2 YFSETQ. V lost 2 bases, J lost 0 bases, and 10 bases lay in between. CDR3 DNA: TGCGCCAGCAGCTTTGCTGGGGTTAGCACAGATACGCAGTATTTT. Amino acid sequence: CASSFAGVSTDTQYF.

This clonotype was seen only a few times. The V call is TRBV7-9, the J call TRBJ2-1, with 13 bases aligning to TRBD2. Germline CDR1 is SEHNR and CDR2 is FQNEAQ (reference sequence). The length of the CDR3 is 16 residues. Losses at the gene ends were 4 bases for V and 8 bases for J; bases not matched to a gene: 8. The CDR3 reads CASSSLGTSGIHEQFF. DNA of the CDR3: TGTGCCAGCAGCTCCCTCGGGACTAGCGGGATCCATGAGCAGTTCTTC.

V and J are TRBV18 and TRBJ2-7; 9 bases are shared with TRBD2. Germline CDR1 is KGHSH and CDR2 is LQKENI. The CDR3 runs 16 residues. Germline trimming cut 6 bases from V and 0 bases from J; bases unmatched to any gene: 9. The chain's CDR3 is CASSPSLAGISYEQYF. For the CDR3, the DNA is TGTGCCAGCTCGCCGTCGCTAGCGGGGATCTCCTACGAGCAGTACTTC.

This chain joins TRBV29-1 and TRBJ1-2, with D unclear. V shed 1 base and J shed 3 bases, with 9 bases lying between them. This CDR3 contains 13 residues. Per the germline V gene, CDR1 is SQVTM and CDR2 is ANQGSEA. The CDR3 spells CSVEGGWDYGYTF. The CDR3 DNA reads as TGCAGCGTTGAAGGGGGTTGGGACTATGGCTACACCTTC.

J is TRBJ2-7 and V is TRBV7-2, with 8 bases aligning to TRBD2. V gave up 0 bases and J gave up 0 bases; unmatched junction bases: 13. The CDR3 has 19 residues. Looked up from germline, CDR1 is SGHTA and CDR2 is FQGNSA. The CDR3 region has the DNA TGTGCCAGCAGCTTAGCGGGGATCGCTAGCGGGCTTAGCTCCTACGAGCAGTACTTC. Protein product: CASSLAGIASGLSSYEQYF.

This clonotype was observed a handful of times. This rearrangement joins TRBV12-3 or TRBV12-4 to TRBJ2-1; possibly TRBD2 for D (5 bases). This CDR3 region has 12 residues. V dropped 1 base and J dropped 12 bases, with 10 bases sitting between them. CDR3 DNA sequence: TGTGCCAGCAGTTTAGAGAGGGATGGGCAGTTCTTC. Protein product: CASSLERDGQFF.

In this sample, this clonotype turned up many times. The J gene is TRBJ2-1, the V gene TRBV7-2; no clear D gene. V gave up 1 base and J gave up 4 bases, with 11 bases separating them. The CDR3 has 15 residues. Germline-derived CDR1 and CDR2 are SGHTA and FQGNSA. CDR3 region: CASSLGSQVYNEQFF. CDR3 nucleotide sequence: TGTGCCAGCAGCTTAGGATCCCAGGTGTACAATGAGCAGTTCTTC. Based on the CDR3 plus reference TRBV7-2 and TRBJ2-1, the full variable domain is GAGVSQSPSNKVTEKGKDVELRCDPISGHTALYWYRQSLGQGLEFLIYFQGNSAPDKSGLPSDRFSAERTGGSVSTLTIQRTQQEDSAVYLCASSLGSQVYNEQFFGPGTRLTVL.

The rearrangement links TRBV2 to TRBJ2-2; D gene unclear. V shed 7 bases and J shed 4 bases, with 13 bases lying between them. This CDR3 comprises 14 residues. From germline, CDR1 is SNHLY and CDR2 FYNNEI. CDR3 protein: CASTVLMGTGELFF. In DNA, the CDR3 is TGTGCCAGCACGGTCTTAATGGGCACCGGGGAGCTGTTTTTT.

Only a few counts were recorded for this clonotype. This chain joins TRBV30 and TRBJ2-6, with D hard to call. Deletions cut 8 bases from V and 1 base from J, with 12 bases between. Germline V CDR1 and CDR2: GTSNPN, SVGIG (reference sequence). The CDR3 loop spans 14 amino acids. The CDR3 region is CAETSGSGANVLTF. CDR3 nucleotide sequence: TGTGCCGAAACGTCGGGTTCTGGGGCCAACGTCCTGACTTTC.

This rearrangement joins TRBV3-1 to TRBJ2-2; D assignment may be TRBD1 or TRBD2 (5 bases each). The germline V gene encodes CDR1 LGHDT and CDR2 YNNKEL (reference sequence). The V gene lost 4 bases and the J gene lost 8 bases, with 20 bases spanning the gap. The CDR3 runs to 16 residues. DNA of the CDR3: TGTGCCAGCAGCCCGGAAGGTTCGAGGGGTGTTGGGGAGCTGTTTTTT. As protein: CASSPEGSRGVGELFF.

The sample holds many counts of this clonotype. It may be a read error: a sequence one base away is much more abundant. The chain combines TRBV29-1 with TRBJ2-7; D is unresolved. CDR3 length: 12 residues. V lost 1 base, J lost 0 bases, and 4 bases lay in between. The germline V gene has CDR1 SQVTM and CDR2 ANQGSEA. The CDR3: CSVEGYSYEQYF. The DNA of the CDR3 is TGCAGCGTTGAAGGCTACTCCTACGAGCAGTACTTC.

The CDR3 sequence is CASSREGAGGPSTGELFF. The CDR3 nucleotides read TGTGCCAGCAGCCGGGAAGGGGCGGGAGGGCCTAGCACCGGGGAGCTGTTTTTT. The rearrangement uses TRBV4-2 and TRBJ2-2; 9 bases fit TRBD2. The V gene end was trimmed by 4 bases and the J gene end by 4 bases; junction bases not matched to a gene: 13. The germline gives CDR1 LGHNA, CDR2 YNFKEQ. The CDR3 is 18 residues long.

This clonotype was found many times. In DNA form, the CDR3 reads TGTGCCAGCAGTTACCCCGTCGGGACAGGGGACCAAGAGACCCAGTACTTC. It specifies CASSYPVGTGDQETQYF. This sequence joins TRBV6-2 or TRBV6-3 and TRBJ2-5; the match to TRBD1 covers 10 bases. Germline CDR1 MNHEY, CDR2 SVGEGT. The CDR3 totals 17 residues. With 2 bases clipped from V and 0 bases from J, the junction kept 6 bases outside the gene matches.

The rearrangement uses TRBV3-1 and TRBJ2-7; tentatively, D is TRBD2 (7 bases). V lost 2 bases to trimming and J lost 7 bases, with 15 bases between them. The CDR3 is made up of 14 amino acids. Germline V gene lookup returns CDR1 LGHDT and CDR2 YNNKEL (reference sequence). As DNA, the CDR3 is TGTGCCAGCAGCCAAAGGGGGAGGGCCGATGAGCAGTACTTC. This codes for CASSQRGRADEQYF.

This clonotype has just a few counts. The chain couples TRBV2 to TRBJ2-7; D possibly corresponds to TRBD1 (6 bases). From germline, CDR1 is SNHLY and CDR2 FYNNEI. With 6 bases removed from V and 0 bases from J, the gap between germline ends came to 18 bases. This CDR3 is 16 amino acids long. DNA of the CDR3: TGTGCCAGCAGACGAGGGGGTGGTCTAGGCTCCTACGAGCAGTACTTC. As protein: CASRRGGGLGSYEQYF.

This clonotype was seen only a few times. This rearrangement joins TRBV20-1 to TRBJ1-1, with D hard to call. V dropped 0 bases and J dropped 0 bases, with 17 bases sitting between them. CDR3 length equals 17 residues. Germline V gene data show CDR1 as DFQATT and CDR2 as SNEGSKA (reference sequence). The CDR3: CSARDLVKSLVNTEAFF. CDR3 in DNA: TGCAGTGCTAGAGATCTCGTAAAGTCCCTTGTGAACACTGAAGCTTTCTTT.

This clonotype was seen a handful of times. The chain joins TRBV7-2 to TRBJ2-2; D might be TRBD1 (6 bases). Per the germline V gene, CDR1 is SGHTA and CDR2 is FQGNSA. This CDR3 has 15 amino acids. Trimming pared 4 bases from V and 0 bases from J, leaving 9 bases between. CDR3 nucleotides: TGTGCCAGCAGCTCCCGACAGGCGAACACCGGGGAGCTGTTTTTT. Translating it yields CASSSRQANTGELFF.